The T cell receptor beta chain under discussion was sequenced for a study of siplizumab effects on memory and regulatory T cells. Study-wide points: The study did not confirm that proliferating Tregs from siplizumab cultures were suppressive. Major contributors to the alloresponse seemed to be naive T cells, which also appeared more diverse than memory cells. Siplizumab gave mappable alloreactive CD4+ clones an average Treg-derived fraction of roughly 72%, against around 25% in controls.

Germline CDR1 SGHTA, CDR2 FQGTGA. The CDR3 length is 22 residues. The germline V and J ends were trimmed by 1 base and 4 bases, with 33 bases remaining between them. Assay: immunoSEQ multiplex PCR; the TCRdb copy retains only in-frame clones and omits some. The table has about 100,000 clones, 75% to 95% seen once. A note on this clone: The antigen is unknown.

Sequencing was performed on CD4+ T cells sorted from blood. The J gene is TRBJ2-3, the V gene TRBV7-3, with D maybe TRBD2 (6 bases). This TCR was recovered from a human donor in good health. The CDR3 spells CASSLIPALAEGPLSESDTQYF. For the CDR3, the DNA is TGTGCCAGCAGCTTAATCCCTGCGTTAGCGGAGGGGCCACTTTCAGAATCAGATACGCAGTATTTT.